Each of the 19 T cell receptor beta chains below was sequenced from the same sample in a study of blood T cells in healthy people across ages. Combining a sample-barcoded 5' primer with a J-beta primer mix, a second PCR ran for about 7 to 12 cycles. In TCRdb, the 5' RACE reads were re-called with MiXCR into one record per CDR3 protein. The sample has 1.5 million to 1.8 million distinct CDR3 sequences, 35% to 45% seen once. The source material was blood. The receptors were sampled from a young woman in good health.

This clonotype was seen a handful of times. The chain combines TRBV4-3 with TRBJ1-4; a possible D gene is TRBD1 (6 bases). The CDR3 consists of 21 residues. From germline, CDR1 is LGHNA and CDR2 YSLEER. Trimming stripped 0 bases from V and 6 bases from J, with 29 bases between. This CDR3 reads CASSQEIGGRGMGARHEKLFF. The CDR3 DNA is TGCGCCAGCAGCCAAGAAATTGGGGGGCGCGGAATGGGCGCGCGCCATGAAAAACTGTTTTTT.

This clonotype has a handful of counts. This chain connects TRBV5-1 to TRBJ2-3; TRBD1 matches at 9 bases. Germline V CDR1 and CDR2: SGHRS, YFSETQ. Unmatched junction bases numbered 6, after V lost 5 bases and J lost 2 bases. The CDR3 consists of 15 residues. CDR3 coding DNA: TGCGCCAGCAGAAACAGGGGGCTCGACACAGATACGCAGTATTTT. Translated, it gives CASRNRGLDTDTQYF. Complete variable domain (other parts from reference TRBV5-1 and TRBJ2-3): KAGVTQTPRYLIKTRGQQVTLSCSPISGHRSVSWYQQTPGQGLQFLFEYFSETQRNKGNFPGRFSGRQFSNSRSEMNVSTLELGDSALYLCASRNRGLDTDTQYFGPGTRLTVL.

The chain carries TRBV28 and TRBJ2-3, with TRBD2 matching over 8 bases. Germline V gene data show CDR1 as MDHEN and CDR2 as SYDVKM. V gave up 6 bases and J gave up 3 bases; unmatched junction bases: 11. The CDR3 loop spans 16 amino acids. This CDR3 is CASSVPGTRTTDTQYF. CDR3 coding DNA: TGTGCCAGCAGCGTACCCGGGACTAGGACTACAGATACGCAGTATTTT. The variable domain in full, completed from reference TRBV28 and TRBJ2-3, reads DVKVTQSSRYLVKRTGEKVFLECVQDMDHENMFWYRQDPGLGLRLIYFSYDVKMKEKGDIPEGYSVSREKKERFSLILESASTNQTSMYLCASSVPGTRTTDTQYFGPGTRLTVL.

This clonotype was observed a handful of times. This chain connects TRBV29-1 to TRBJ2-7; D is ambiguous. Germline V gene sequence: CDR1 SQVTM, CDR2 ANQGSEA. CDR3 length: 12 residues. Trimming pared 7 bases from V and 0 bases from J, leaving 10 bases between. CDR3 DNA: TGCAGCGGGACCGGGTCCTCCTACGAGCAGTACTTC. Translating it yields CSGTGSSYEQYF.

The chain joins TRBV7-9 to TRBJ2-7; D call uncertain. The CDR3 length is 15 residues. Germline lookup yields CDR1 SEHNR and CDR2 FQNEAQ (reference sequence). V was shortened by 4 bases and J by 3 bases, with 16 bases between the two germline ends. CDR3 in DNA: TGTGCCAGCAGCTCCCCTGGTCGATCCTACTACGAGCAGTACTTC. It encodes CASSSPGRSYYEQYF.

This clonotype was detected a few times. The genes are TRBV7-8 and TRBJ2-7, with D perhaps matching TRBD1 (6 bases). This CDR3 has 14 amino acids. Trimming cost V 5 bases and J 3 bases, with 14 bases left between them. CDR1 is SGHVS, CDR2 FQNEAQ, per germline. CDR3 bases: TGTGCCAGCAGCGAGTACAGGGTGGTCTACGAGCAGTACTTC. Translating gives CASSEYRVVYEQYF.

Turning to this clonotype: One junction end does not reproduce the germline sequence, and a read error may be involved. J is TRBJ2-1 and V is TRBV7-2; D is perhaps TRBD2 (6 bases). Germline-derived CDR1 and CDR2 are SGHTA and FQGNSA. The CDR3 is 16 amino acids. This CDR3 reads CVSSFVGEVAYNEQFF. In DNA form, the CDR3 reads TGTGTCAGCAGCTTCGTGGGGGAGGTGGCGTACAATGAGCAGTTCTTC. Drawing the rest from reference TRBV7-2 and TRBJ2-1, the complete variable domain is GAGVSQSPSNKVTEKGKDVELRCDPISGHTALYWYRQSLGQGLEFLIYFQGNSAPDKSGLPSDRFSAERTGGSVSTLTIQRTQQEDSAVYLCVSSFVGEVAYNEQFFGPGTRLTVL.

The V gene is TRBV10-3, the J gene TRBJ1-2, with D possibly being TRBD1 (5 bases). The germline V gene encodes CDR1 ENHRY and CDR2 SYGVKD. The V gene lost 10 bases and the J gene lost 7 bases, with 19 bases spanning the gap. CDR3 size: 13 residues. Here the CDR3 reads CASRTPLHCGYTF. The CDR3, as DNA: TGTGCCAGCCGGACACCGCTCCACTGTGGCTACACCTTC.

Comment on this clonotype: One junction end disagrees with the germline gene, perhaps due to a read error. The rearrangement uses TRBV6-6 and TRBJ2-7; D remains ambiguous. CDR1 MNHNY and CDR2 SVGAGI come from the germline V gene (reference sequence). The CDR3 consists of 13 residues. The CDR3, as DNA: TGTGCCAGCAGTTACTCGACCAGGAACGAGCGGTACTTC. This codes for CASSYSTRNERYF.

The chain carries TRBV5-1 and TRBJ1-2; tentatively, D is TRBD1 (6 bases). The V end was cut by 4 bases, the J end by 3 bases, with 16 bases between. The V gene's germline CDR1 is SGHRS and CDR2 YFSETQ. The CDR3 contains 15 residues. Written as DNA, the CDR3 is TGCGCCAGCAGCGCGGATCCCGGACAGTACTATGGCTACACCTTC. This encodes CASSADPGQYYGYTF. Full variable domain (outside the CDR3, taken from reference TRBV5-1 and TRBJ1-2): KAGVTQTPRYLIKTRGQQVTLSCSPISGHRSVSWYQQTPGQGLQFLFEYFSETQRNKGNFPGRFSGRQFSNSRSEMNVSTLELGDSALYLCASSADPGQYYGYTFGSGTRLTVV.

This clonotype came up a few times. The genes are TRBV29-1 and TRBJ2-7; TRBD1 or TRBD2 may be the D gene (6 bases each). The CDR3 is 14 residues long. Trimming cost V 2 bases and J 1 base, with 12 bases left between them. Germline loops: CDR1 SQVTM, CDR2 ANQGSEA. CDR3 sequence: CSVEFGGPSYEQYF. As DNA, the CDR3 is TGCAGCGTTGAATTCGGGGGCCCTTCCTACGAGCAGTACTTC.

This clonotype was counted once. This CDR3 is CAWGSGRSRNEQFF. The CDR3 coding sequence is TGTGCCTGGGGGAGCGGGAGAAGTAGGAATGAGCAGTTCTTC. The chain is built from TRBV6-6 and TRBJ2-1; 8 positions match TRBD2. The V gene end was trimmed by 11 bases and the J gene end by 7 bases; junction bases not matched to a gene: 13. Germline loops: CDR1 MNHNY, CDR2 SVGAGI (reference sequence). The CDR3 length is 14 residues.

The rearrangement links TRBV29-1 to TRBJ2-1; TRBD2 aligns across 7 bases. The V and J ends lost 4 bases and 4 bases, in that order; junction bases with no gene match: 13. Germline V gene lookup returns CDR1 SQVTM and CDR2 ANQGSEA. This CDR3 comprises 16 residues. CDR3 sequence (DNA): TGCAGCGTTGGAGGGGCCAGCGGGACCCGTTACAATGAGCAGTTCTTC. Its translation: CSVGGASGTRYNEQFF.

Regarding this clonotype: A junction end diverges from the germline sequence, so it may reflect a read error. The chain combines TRBV3-1 with TRBJ2-7; D is unresolved. The J call is doubtful: the DNA matches TRBJ2-5 better. The CDR3 has 16 amino acids. Germline CDR1 is LGHDT and CDR2 is YNNKEL (reference sequence). CDR3 region: CAGSQLSAHEYETQYF. CDR3 bases: TGTGCCGGCAGCCAGCTATCGGCGCACGAGTATGAGACCCAGTACTTC.

The gene calls are TRBV4-2 and TRBJ2-1, with no clear D. The DNA end is more similar to TRBJ2-7, so the J call may be wrong. Germline V gives CDR1 LGHNA, CDR2 YNFKEQ. The length of the CDR3 is 14 residues. CDR3 in amino acids: CASSQGMGYNEQYF. DNA of the CDR3: TGTGCCAGCAGCCAAGGGATGGGGTACAATGAGCAGTACTTC.

The chain links TRBV14 to TRBJ2-3; 14 bases agree with TRBD2. Trimming took 0 bases from V and 5 from J; bases not matched to a gene: 7. CDR3 length equals 18 residues. CDR1 and CDR2 (germline): SGHDN, FVKESK. CDR3 sequence reads: CASSQELGLAGVGDTQYF. The CDR3 bases are TGTGCCAGCAGCCAAGAGTTGGGACTAGCGGGAGTTGGAGATACGCAGTATTTT.

This chain uses TRBV27 with TRBJ2-7; D is undetermined. Germline V gene data show CDR1 as MNHEY and CDR2 as SMNVEV (reference sequence). CDR3 size: 16 residues. V gave up 4 bases and J gave up 1 base, with 17 bases separating them. CDR3 DNA: TGTGCCAGCAGTTCTTCCTATGTTCTGGGGTCCTACGAGCAGTACTTC. Amino acids: CASSSSYVLGSYEQYF.

V is TRBV7-9 and J is TRBJ2-7, with a possible D match to TRBD2 (5 bases). Germline V lookup: CDR1 SEHNR, CDR2 FQNEAQ (reference sequence). Trimming shortened V by 2 bases and J by 4 bases, and 12 bases separated the two germline ends. The CDR3 loop spans 14 amino acids. CDR3 DNA: TGTGCCAGCAGCTTATTGGCTAGAGGGTACGAGCAGTACTTC. Translated, it gives CASSLLARGYEQYF.

In this sample, this clonotype turned up a few times. The V gene is TRBV27, the J gene TRBJ2-6; D is uncertain. The CDR3 length is 14 residues. The germline gives CDR1 MNHEY, CDR2 SMNVEV (reference sequence). Trimming cost V 0 bases and J 4 bases, with 4 bases left between them. The CDR3 spells CASSLSVGANVLTF. The CDR3 region has the DNA TGTGCCAGCAGTTTATCTGTCGGGGCCAACGTCCTGACTTTC.